A single sample is the source of the 7 T cell receptor beta chains below, sequenced in a study of CD4 and CD8 cells across lung adenocarcinoma regions. TCRdb called the PCR reads again in MiXCR, with one record for every CDR3 protein. This sample yields some 25,000 distinct CDR3 sequences, of which approximately 50% are seen a single time; 48% belongs to the top ten. Sequences were obtained from CD8+ T cells from the center of a lung tumor. All receptors derive from a male donor with lung adenocarcinoma. The CD4 and CD8 labels of this study may be unreliable.

Turning to this clonotype: Germline and junction disagree at one end, which may indicate a read error. Here the CDR3 DNA reads TGTGCCAGCAGTTATACCAGACCGACAGGGCTGGGAGCCAAAGATACGCAGTATTTC. It encodes CASSYTRPTGLGAKDTQYF. The V call is TRBV6-5, the J call TRBJ2-4, with 7 bases that match TRBD1. The CDR3 sequence is 19 residues long. Germline CDR1 reads MNHEY; CDR2 reads SVGAGI.

This sequence joins TRBV6-5 and TRBJ1-4; 7 bases map to TRBD1. Germline values: CDR1 MNHEY, CDR2 SVGAGI. Trimming at V came to 2 bases and at J to 0 bases, leaving 6 bases not matched to a gene. There are 17 residues in the CDR3. This chain's CDR3 is CASSYRQGLATNEKLFF. CDR3 DNA: TGTGCCAGCAGTTACCGACAGGGACTTGCAACTAATGAAAAACTGTTTTTT.

As for this clonotype: One end of the junction is discordant with germline, which a read error may explain. This rearrangement joins TRBV6-1 to TRBJ2-3; 12 bases align to TRBD2. Germline values: CDR1 MNHNS, CDR2 SASEGT. CDR3 length: 17 amino acids. CDR3 nucleotides: TGTGCCAGCAGTAAGGGACTAGCGGGCCGTGACCCAGATACCCAGTATTTT. Its protein product is CASSKGLAGRDPDTQYF.

The V call is TRBV6-5, the J call TRBJ2-7; a possible D gene is TRBD2 (6 bases). The CDR3 sequence is 14 residues long. The germline CDR1 and CDR2 sequences are MNHEY and SVGAGI. Trimming took off 2 bases at V and 3 bases at J, with 11 bases between the two ends. The CDR3 region is CASSYRWEDYEQYF. The CDR3 region has the DNA TGTGCCAGCAGTTACAGGTGGGAGGACTACGAGCAGTACTTC.

Concerning this clonotype: A read error may account for a junction end that differs from germline. CDR3 bases: TGTGCCCGCATCTCGCTACTGACAGCCAAGGACATGCAGTACTTC. Translating gives CARISLLTAKDMQYF. V usage is TRBV6-1 and J usage is TRBJ2-4, with D perhaps TRBD1 (5 bases). The CDR3 is 15 amino acids. Germline V lookup: CDR1 MNHNS, CDR2 SASEGT.

The V gene is TRBV14, the J gene TRBJ2-4; either TRBD1 or TRBD2 may supply D (6 bases each). The germline gives CDR1 SGHDN, CDR2 FVKESK. The CDR3 is 15 residues long. Between the trimmed V and J ends, which lost 11 bases and 10 bases, there was a span of 27 bases. CDR3 amino acids: CAGGPGGHDQEIQYF. As DNA, the CDR3 is TGTGCCGGCGGGCCCGGGGGCCATGACCAAGAGATTCAGTACTTC.

This clonotype was picked up many times. The junction departs from germline at one end; a sequencing error may be responsible. V is TRBV7-7 and J is TRBJ2-5, with 14 bases fitting TRBD2. Germline V gene data show CDR1 as SSHAT and CDR2 as FNYEAQ (reference sequence). CDR3 length: 17 amino acids. The CDR3 sequence: CASSLVGTSGSLETQYF. DNA of the CDR3: TGTGCTAGCAGCTTGGTAGGGACTAGCGGGAGCCTGGAGACCCAGTACTTC.